This T cell receptor beta chain appears in the sequencing data of a study of control samples from healthy donors and cancer patients. Sequenced by immunoSEQ multiplex PCR; TCRdb stores in-frame clones only, minus some. The table includes tens of thousands of clones, 85% detected once. V was clipped by 4 bases and J by 7 bases; unmatched bases: 11. The CDR3 totals 16 residues. Germline V gives CDR1 LGHDT, CDR2 YNNKEL (reference sequence). Sequences were obtained from blood. The V and J genes are TRBV3-1 (or the pseudogene TRBV3-2) and TRBJ2-1, with 9 bases aligning to TRBD1. The clonotype comes from a man aged 25-45 years in good health. The CDR3 spells CASSLNAGTGSNEQFF. For the CDR3, the DNA is TGTGCCAGCAGCCTCAATGCCGGGACAGGGAGTAATGAGCAGTTCTTC.